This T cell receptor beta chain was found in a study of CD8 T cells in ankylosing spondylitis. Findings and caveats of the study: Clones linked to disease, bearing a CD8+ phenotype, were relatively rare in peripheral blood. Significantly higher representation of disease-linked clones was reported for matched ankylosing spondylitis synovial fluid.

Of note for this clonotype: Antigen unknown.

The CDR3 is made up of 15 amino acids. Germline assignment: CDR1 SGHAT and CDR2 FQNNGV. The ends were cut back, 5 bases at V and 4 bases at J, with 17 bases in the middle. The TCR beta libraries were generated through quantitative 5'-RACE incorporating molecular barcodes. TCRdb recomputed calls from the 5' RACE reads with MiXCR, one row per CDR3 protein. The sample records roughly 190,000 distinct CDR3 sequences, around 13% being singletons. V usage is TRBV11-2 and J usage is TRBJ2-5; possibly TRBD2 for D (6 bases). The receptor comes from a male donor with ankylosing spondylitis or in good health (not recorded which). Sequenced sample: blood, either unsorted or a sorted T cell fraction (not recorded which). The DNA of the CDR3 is TGTGCCAGCAGCACCGAAACTCTAGCGAGAGAGACCCAGTACTTC. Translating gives CASSTETLARETQYF.